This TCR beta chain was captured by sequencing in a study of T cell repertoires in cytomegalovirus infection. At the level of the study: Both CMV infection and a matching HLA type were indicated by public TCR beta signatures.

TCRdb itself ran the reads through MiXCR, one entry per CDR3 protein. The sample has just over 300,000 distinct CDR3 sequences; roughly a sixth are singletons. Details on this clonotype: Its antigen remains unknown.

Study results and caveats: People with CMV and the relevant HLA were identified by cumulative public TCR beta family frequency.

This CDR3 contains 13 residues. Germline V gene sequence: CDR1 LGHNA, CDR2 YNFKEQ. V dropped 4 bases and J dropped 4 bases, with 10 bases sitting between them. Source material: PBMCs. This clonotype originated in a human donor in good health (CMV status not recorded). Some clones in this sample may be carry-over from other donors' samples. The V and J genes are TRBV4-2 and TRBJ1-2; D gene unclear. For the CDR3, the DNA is TGTGCCAGCAGCCCCTATCCAGGCTATGGCTACACCTTC. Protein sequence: CASSPYPGYGYTF.